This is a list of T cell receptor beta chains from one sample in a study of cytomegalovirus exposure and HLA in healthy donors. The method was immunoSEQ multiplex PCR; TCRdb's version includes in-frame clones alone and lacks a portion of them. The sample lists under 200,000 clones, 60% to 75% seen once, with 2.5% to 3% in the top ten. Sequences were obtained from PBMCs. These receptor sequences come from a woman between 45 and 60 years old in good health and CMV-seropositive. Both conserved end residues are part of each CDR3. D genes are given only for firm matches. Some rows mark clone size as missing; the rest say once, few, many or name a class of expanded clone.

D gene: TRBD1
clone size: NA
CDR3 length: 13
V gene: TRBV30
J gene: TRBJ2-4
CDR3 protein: CAWTTKGANIQYF
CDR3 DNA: TGTGCCTGGACCACAAAGGGGGCAAACATTCAGTACTTC

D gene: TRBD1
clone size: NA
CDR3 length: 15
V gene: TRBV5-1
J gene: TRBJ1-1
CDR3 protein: CASSLTTGLNTEAFF
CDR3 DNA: TGCGCCAGCAGCCTAACGACAGGGTTGAACACTGAAGCTTTCTTT

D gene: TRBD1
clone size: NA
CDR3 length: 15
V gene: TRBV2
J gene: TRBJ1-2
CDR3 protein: CASTRQGRDTSGYTF
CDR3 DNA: TGTGCCAGCACCCGACAGGGTCGGGACACTAGTGGCTACACCTTC

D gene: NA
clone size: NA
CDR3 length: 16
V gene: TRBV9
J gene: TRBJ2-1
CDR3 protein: CASSVRGHDSYNEQFF
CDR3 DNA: TGTGCCAGCAGCGTAAGGGGACATGACTCCTACAATGAGCAGTTCTTC

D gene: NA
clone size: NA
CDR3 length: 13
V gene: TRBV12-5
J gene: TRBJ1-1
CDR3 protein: CASGSQGLGEAFF
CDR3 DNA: TGTGCTAGTGGTTCTCAAGGACTCGGGGAAGCTTTCTTT

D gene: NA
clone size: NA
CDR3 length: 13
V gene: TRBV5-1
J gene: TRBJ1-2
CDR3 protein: CASSFRTENGYTF
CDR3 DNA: TGCGCCAGCAGCTTTCGGACAGAAAATGGCTACACCTTC

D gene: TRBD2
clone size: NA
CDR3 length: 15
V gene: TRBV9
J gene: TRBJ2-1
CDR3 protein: CASSPESGGYNEQFF
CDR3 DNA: TGTGCCAGCAGCCCCGAGAGCGGGGGCTACAATGAGCAGTTCTTC

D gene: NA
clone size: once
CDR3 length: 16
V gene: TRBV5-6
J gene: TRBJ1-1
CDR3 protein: CASSSRPGSTGTEAFF
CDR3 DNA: TGTGCCAGCAGCTCCCGTCCGGGGAGTACGGGCACTGAAGCTTTCTTT

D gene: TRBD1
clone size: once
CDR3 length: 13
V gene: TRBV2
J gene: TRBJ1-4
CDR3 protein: CASCTGVNEKLFF
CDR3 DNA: TGTGCCAGCTGCACAGGGGTCAATGAAAAACTGTTTTTT

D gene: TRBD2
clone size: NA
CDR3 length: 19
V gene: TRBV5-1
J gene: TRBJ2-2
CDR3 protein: CASSSGRLAGATNTGELFF
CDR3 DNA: TGCGCCAGCAGCTCGGGGCGGCTAGCGGGGGCAACGAACACCGGAGAGCTGTTTTTT

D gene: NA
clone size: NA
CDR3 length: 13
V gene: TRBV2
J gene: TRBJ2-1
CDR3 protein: CASSGQVYNEQFF
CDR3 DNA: TGTGCCAGCAGTGGACAGGTGTACAATGAGCAGTTCTTC

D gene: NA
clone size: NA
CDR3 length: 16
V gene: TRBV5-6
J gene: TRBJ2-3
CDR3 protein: CASSLLRGFRADTQYF
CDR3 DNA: TGTGCCAGCAGCTTGCTCCGGGGTTTTCGGGCAGATACGCAGTATTTT

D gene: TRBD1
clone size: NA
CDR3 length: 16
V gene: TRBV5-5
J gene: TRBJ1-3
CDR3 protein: CASSPGTGDSGNTIYF
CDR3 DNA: TGTGCCAGCAGCCCCGGGACAGGGGATTCGGGGAACACCATATATTTT

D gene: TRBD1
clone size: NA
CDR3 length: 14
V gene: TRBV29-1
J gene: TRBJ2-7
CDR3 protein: CSVLETGSPREQYF
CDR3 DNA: TGCAGCGTCCTTGAGACAGGGTCCCCTCGCGAGCAGTACTTC

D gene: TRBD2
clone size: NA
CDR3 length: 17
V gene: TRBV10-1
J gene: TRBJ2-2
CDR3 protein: CASSDGRGGPNTGELFF
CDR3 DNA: TGCGCCAGCAGTGATGGGCGGGGGGGACCGAACACCGGGGAGCTGTTTTTT

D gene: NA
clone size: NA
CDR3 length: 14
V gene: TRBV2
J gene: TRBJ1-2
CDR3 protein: CASSLQELRGGYTF
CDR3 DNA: TGTGCCAGCAGTCTACAGGAGCTCAGGGGTGGCTACACCTTC

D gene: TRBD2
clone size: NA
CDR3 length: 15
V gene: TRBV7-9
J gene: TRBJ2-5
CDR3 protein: CASSSLAGGRETQYF
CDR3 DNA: TGTGCCAGCAGCTCATTAGCGGGGGGGCGGGAGACCCAGTACTTC

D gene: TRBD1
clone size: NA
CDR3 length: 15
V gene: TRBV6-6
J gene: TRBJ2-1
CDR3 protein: CASSSPGQAYNEQFF
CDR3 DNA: TGTGCCAGCAGTTCCCCGGGACAGGCGTACAATGAGCAGTTCTTC

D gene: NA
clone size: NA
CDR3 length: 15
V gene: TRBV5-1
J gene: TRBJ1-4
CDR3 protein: CASSYVGGNNEKLFF
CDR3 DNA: TGCGCCAGCAGCTACGTAGGGGGAAATAATGAAAAACTGTTTTTT

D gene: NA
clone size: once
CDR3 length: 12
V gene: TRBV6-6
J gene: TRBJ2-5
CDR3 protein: CASSLLAETQYF
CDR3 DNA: TGTGCCAGCAGTTTATTGGCAGAGACCCAGTACTTC

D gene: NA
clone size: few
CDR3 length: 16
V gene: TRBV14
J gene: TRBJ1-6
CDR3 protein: CASSQDYKGLGSPLHF
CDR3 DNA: TGTGCCAGCAGCCAAGATTACAAGGGACTCGGTTCACCCCTCCACTTT

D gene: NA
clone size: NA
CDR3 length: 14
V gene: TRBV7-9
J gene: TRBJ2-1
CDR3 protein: CASSLDFSYNEQFF
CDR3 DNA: TGTGCCAGCAGCTTAGACTTCTCCTACAATGAGCAGTTCTTC

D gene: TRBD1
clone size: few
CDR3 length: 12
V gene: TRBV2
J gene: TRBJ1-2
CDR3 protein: CASRQGSSGYTF
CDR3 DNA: TGTGCCAGCAGACAGGGGTCCTCTGGCTACACCTTC

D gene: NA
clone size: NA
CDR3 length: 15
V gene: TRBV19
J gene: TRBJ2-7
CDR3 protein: CASSAPGGRNYEQYF
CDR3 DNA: TGTGCCAGTAGTGCCCCCGGGGGTAGGAATTACGAGCAGTACTTC

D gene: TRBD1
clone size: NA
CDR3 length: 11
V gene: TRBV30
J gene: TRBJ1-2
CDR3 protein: CALTGRYGYTF
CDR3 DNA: TGTGCCCTGACAGGGCGGTATGGCTACACCTTC

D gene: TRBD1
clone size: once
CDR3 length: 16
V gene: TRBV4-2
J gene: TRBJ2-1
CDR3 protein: CASSQAGTVSYNEQFF
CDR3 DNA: TGTGCCAGCAGCCAAGCCGGGACAGTCTCCTACAATGAGCAGTTCTTC

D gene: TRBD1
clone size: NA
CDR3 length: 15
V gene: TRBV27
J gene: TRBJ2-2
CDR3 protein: CASSLLRGRSGELFF
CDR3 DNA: TGTGCCAGCAGTTTATTGAGGGGGCGGTCCGGGGAGCTGTTTTTT

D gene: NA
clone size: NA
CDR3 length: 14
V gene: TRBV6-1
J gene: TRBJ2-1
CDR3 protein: CASRGAGPYNEQFF
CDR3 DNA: TGTGCCAGTCGGGGGGCCGGACCCTACAATGAGCAGTTCTTC

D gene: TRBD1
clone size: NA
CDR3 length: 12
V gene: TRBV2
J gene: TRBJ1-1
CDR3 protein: CASRDRGDEAFF
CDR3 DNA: TGTGCCAGCAGGGACAGGGGAGATGAAGCTTTCTTT

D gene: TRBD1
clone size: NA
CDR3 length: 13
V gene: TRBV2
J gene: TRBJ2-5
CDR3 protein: CASRDDREETQYF
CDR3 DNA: TGTGCCAGCAGAGACGACAGGGAGGAGACCCAGTACTTC

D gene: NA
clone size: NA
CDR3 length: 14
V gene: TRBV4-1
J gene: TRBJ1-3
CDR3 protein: CASSQESGLDTIYF
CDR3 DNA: TGCGCCAGCAGCCAAGAGTCAGGGCTGGACACCATATATTTT

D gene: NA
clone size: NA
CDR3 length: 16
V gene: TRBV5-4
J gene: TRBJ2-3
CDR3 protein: CASSLSAGAGTDTQYF
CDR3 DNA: TGTGCCAGCAGCTTATCGGCAGGGGCCGGGACAGATACGCAGTATTTT

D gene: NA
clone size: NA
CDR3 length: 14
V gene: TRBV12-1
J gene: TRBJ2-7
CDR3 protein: CAIFPQGISYEQYF
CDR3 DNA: TGTGCCATCTTCCCACAGGGGATCTCCTACGAGCAGTACTTC

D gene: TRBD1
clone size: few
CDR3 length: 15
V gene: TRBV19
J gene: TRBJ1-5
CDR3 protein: CASSIGQGFGQPQHF
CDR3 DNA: TGTGCCAGTAGTATCGGACAGGGGTTCGGCCAGCCCCAGCATTTT

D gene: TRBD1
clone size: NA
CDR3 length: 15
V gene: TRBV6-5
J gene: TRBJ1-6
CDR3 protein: CASGYNRGAESPLHF
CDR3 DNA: TGTGCCAGCGGTTATAACAGGGGTGCGGAATCACCCCTCCACTTT

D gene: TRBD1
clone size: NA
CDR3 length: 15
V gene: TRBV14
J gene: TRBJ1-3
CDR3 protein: CASSTRTGTGNTIYF
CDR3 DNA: TGTGCCAGCAGCACCCGGACAGGGACTGGAAACACCATATATTTT

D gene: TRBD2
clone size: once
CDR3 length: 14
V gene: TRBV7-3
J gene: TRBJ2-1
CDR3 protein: CASSLSGGREEQFF
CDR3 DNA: TGTGCCAGCAGCTTGAGCGGGGGGCGGGAGGAGCAGTTCTTC

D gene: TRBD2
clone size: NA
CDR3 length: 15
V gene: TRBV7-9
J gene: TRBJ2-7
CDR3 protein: CASSLGFGTSREQYF
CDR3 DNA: TGTGCCAGCAGCTTAGGCTTTGGGACTAGCCGCGAGCAGTACTTC

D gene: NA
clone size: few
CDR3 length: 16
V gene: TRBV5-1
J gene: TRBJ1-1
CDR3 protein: CASTREGGRGNTEAFF
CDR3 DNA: TGCGCCAGCACCCGGGAGGGGGGGCGCGGGAACACTGAAGCTTTCTTT

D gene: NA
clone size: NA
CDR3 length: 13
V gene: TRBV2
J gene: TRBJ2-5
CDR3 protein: CASSAAYQETQYF
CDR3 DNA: TGTGCCAGCAGTGCTGCGTACCAAGAGACCCAGTACTTC

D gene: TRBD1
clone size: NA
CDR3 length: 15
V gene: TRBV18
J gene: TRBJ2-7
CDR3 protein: CASSPETGGSYEQYF
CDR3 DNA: TGTGCCAGCTCACCAGAGACAGGGGGCTCCTACGAGCAGTACTTC